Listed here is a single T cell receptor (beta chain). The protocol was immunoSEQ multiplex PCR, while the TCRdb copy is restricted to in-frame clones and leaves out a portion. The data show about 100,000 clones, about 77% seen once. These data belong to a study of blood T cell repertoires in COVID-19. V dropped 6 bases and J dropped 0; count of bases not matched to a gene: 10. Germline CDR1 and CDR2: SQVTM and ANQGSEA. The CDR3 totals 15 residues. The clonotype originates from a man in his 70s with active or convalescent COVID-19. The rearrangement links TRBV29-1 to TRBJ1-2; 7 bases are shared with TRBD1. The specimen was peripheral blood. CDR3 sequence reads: CSVSSGTEANYGYTF. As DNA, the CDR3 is TGCAGCGTGTCGTCTGGGACAGAAGCTAACTATGGCTACACCTTC.